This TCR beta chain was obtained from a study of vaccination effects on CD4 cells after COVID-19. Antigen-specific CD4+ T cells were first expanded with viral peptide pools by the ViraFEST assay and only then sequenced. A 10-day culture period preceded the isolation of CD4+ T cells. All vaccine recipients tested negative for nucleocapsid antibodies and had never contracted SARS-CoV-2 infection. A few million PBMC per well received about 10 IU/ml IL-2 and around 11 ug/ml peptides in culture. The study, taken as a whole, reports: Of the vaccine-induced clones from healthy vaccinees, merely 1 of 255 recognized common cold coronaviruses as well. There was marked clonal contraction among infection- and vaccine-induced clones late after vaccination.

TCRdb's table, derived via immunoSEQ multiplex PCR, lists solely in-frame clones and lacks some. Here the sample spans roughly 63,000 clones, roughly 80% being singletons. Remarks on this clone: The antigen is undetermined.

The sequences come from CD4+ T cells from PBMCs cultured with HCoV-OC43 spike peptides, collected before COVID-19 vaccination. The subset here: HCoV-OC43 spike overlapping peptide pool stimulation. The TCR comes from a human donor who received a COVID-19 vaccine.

The CDR3, as DNA: TGTGCCAGCAGTAAGGGACAGAGCTACAATGAGCAGTTCTTC. It codes for CASSKGQSYNEQFF. The rearrangement links TRBV6-5 to TRBJ2-1; TRBD1 matches 7 bases. The ends lost 5 bases at V and 3 bases at J; junction bases unmatched: 4. CDR3 length: 14 residues. CDR1 and CDR2 (germline): MNHEY, SVGAGI.